The 22 T cell receptor beta chains below were found in one sample sequenced in a study of vaccination and CD4 T cells after COVID-19 (dated by TCRdb to between 2021 and 2024). These receptors are not linked to any known antigen. Interpreted using the paper, the treatment or condition label stands for: roughly 10-day PBMC culture with coronavirus spike peptide pools or control peptides (ViraFEST assay). The library came from PCR. Sequencing used an Illumina iSeq 100. DNA from cultured CD4+ T cells was subjected to TCR sequencing with the Oncomine TCR Beta short-read assay at the Johns Hopkins FTIC core. Using fastp trimming at Q25 and MiXCR clonotype assembly, TCRdb reanalyzed the public sequencing data and kept in-frame beta chains. Duplicate CDR3 protein sequences are folded into a single record with the most common DNA and genes. The sample records fewer than 15,000 distinct CDR3 sequences, under 40% of which are singletons. Of the sample, about 10% is held by the ten largest clones.

The sample was CD4+ T cells from blood, cultured in vitro. The receptors derive from a human donor who had recovered from COVID-19.

The chain has TRBV6-1 and TRBJ1-3; D is possibly TRBD1 (5 bases). This CDR3 is built from 15 residues. The V and J ends lost 4 bases and 0 bases respectively, with 10 bases between them. Germline V gene lookup returns CDR1 MNHNS and CDR2 SASEGT. The CDR3 nucleotides read TGTGCCAGCAGTGGTGGGACCAGCTCTGGAAACACCATATATTTT. Residues: CASSGGTSSGNTIYF.

This clonotype came up a few times. The chain combines TRBV6-1 with TRBJ1-5; 7 bases fit TRBD1. Germline values: CDR1 MNHNS, CDR2 SASEGT. The CDR3 runs to 14 residues. The ends lost 6 bases at V and 3 bases at J; junction bases unmatched: 5. The DNA of the CDR3 is TGTGCCAGCAGAGGAGGGACAGTCAATCAGCCCCAGCATTTT. This sequence encodes CASRGGTVNQPQHF.

The table lists this clonotype with a few counts. This rearrangement joins TRBV30 to TRBJ2-5; the match to TRBD2 covers 9 bases. CDR1 GTSNPN and CDR2 SVGIG come from the germline V gene (reference sequence). The length of the CDR3 is 14 residues. V lost 4 bases and J lost 4; bases outside the gene matches: 7. The CDR3 sequence: CAWKSRRGGETQYF. The CDR3 region has the DNA TGTGCCTGGAAGTCCCGGCGGGGGGGAGAGACCCAGTACTTC.

In DNA form, the CDR3 reads TGCAGTGCTAGAGGCGCTCCTACCTACGAGCAGTACTTC. Its protein product is CSARGAPTYEQYF. The chain uses TRBV20-1 and TRBJ2-7; no clear D. Trimming shortened V by 1 base and J by 2 bases, and 9 bases separated the two germline ends. CDR1 and CDR2 from the germline V gene are DFQATT and SNEGSKA (reference sequence). The CDR3 extends over 13 amino acids.

This chain uses TRBV6-4 with TRBJ1-1; weak D call: TRBD1 (6 bases). Per germline, CDR1 MRHNA and CDR2 SNTAGT. The V and J ends lost 4 bases and 9 bases respectively, with 15 bases between them. This CDR3 comprises 13 residues. Written as DNA, the CDR3 is TGTGCCAGCAGTGTTGAGACAGGCAATAAAGCTTTCTTT. Its translation is CASSVETGNKAFF.

As concerns this clonotype: As the CDR3 is not closed by the conserved phenylalanine or tryptophan, this likely results from a read error. The chain joins TRBV7-3 to TRBJ1-4; 7 bases align to TRBD1. The CDR3 totals 19 residues. V shed 7 bases, J shed 5 bases, and the junction held 22 bases outside the gene matches. Germline V gene data show CDR1 as SGHTA and CDR2 as FQGTGA. CDR3 sequence: CASIHTGATVTGANEKLFY. CDR3 DNA sequence: TGTGCCAGCATCCACACAGGGGCCACAGTTACCGGGGCAAATGAAAAACTGTTTTAT.

This clonotype was seen more than once but under ten times. The V and J genes are TRBV2 and TRBJ2-5, with 14 bases that match TRBD2. The CDR3 runs 15 residues. The ends lost 5 bases at V and 5 bases at J; junction bases unmatched: 4. Germline V gives CDR1 SNHLY, CDR2 FYNNEI. The CDR3 reads CASSPRTSGRETQYF. CDR3 bases: TGTGCCAGCAGTCCTCGGACTAGCGGGAGGGAGACCCAGTACTTC.

In this sample, this clonotype turned up a few times. V is TRBV20-1 and J is TRBJ2-2; D is uncertain. CDR1 and CDR2 (germline): DFQATT, SNEGSKA (reference sequence). This CDR3 is built from 15 residues. With 5 bases removed from V and 7 bases from J, the gap between germline ends came to 20 bases. The CDR3 sequence is CSAPSSVHTGGELFF. The CDR3, as DNA: TGCAGTGCTCCATCCTCAGTACACACTGGCGGGGAGCTGTTTTTT.

This clonotype has only a few counts. V usage is TRBV19 and J usage is TRBJ1-1; weak D call: TRBD1 (5 bases). Germline CDR1 is LNHDA and CDR2 is SQIVND (reference sequence). The CDR3 is 14 residues long. V was clipped by 7 bases and J by 0 bases, with 12 bases between them. This chain's CDR3 is CASTGTLMNTEAFF. CDR3 DNA sequence: TGTGCCAGTACAGGGACGTTGATGAACACTGAAGCTTTCTTT. The entire variable domain, with the rest obtained from reference TRBV19 and TRBJ1-1, is as follows: DGGITQSPKYLFRKEGQNVTLSCEQNLNHDAMYWYRQDPGQGLRLIYYSQIVNDFQKGDIAEGYSVSREKKESFPLTVTSAQKNPTAFYLCASTGTLMNTEAFFGQGTRLTVV.

The CDR3 here is CASSEAGGGIQYF. The CDR3 DNA reads TGTGCCAGCAGTGAAGCGGGGGGTGGCATTCAGTACTTC. The V and J genes are TRBV6-1 and TRBJ2-4, with D perhaps TRBD2 (6 bases). V was cut by 0 bases and J by 9 bases, with 9 bases left in between. CDR3 length: 13 residues. Germline loops: CDR1 MNHNS, CDR2 SASEGT.

The J gene is TRBJ2-5, the V gene TRBV12-3 or TRBV12-4; perhaps TRBD2 as D (5 bases). V was clipped by 5 bases and J by 4 bases, with 14 bases between them. The CDR3 contains 14 residues. CDR3 in amino acids: CASSQARAAETQYF. The CDR3, as DNA: TGTGCCAGCAGTCAAGCTAGAGCGGCAGAGACCCAGTACTTC.

This clonotype was observed a few times. V usage is TRBV28 and J usage is TRBJ1-2; no firm D call. The CDR3 consists of 15 residues. V was clipped by 5 bases and J by 4 bases, with 17 bases between them. Germline loops: CDR1 MDHEN, CDR2 SYDVKM. CDR3 coding DNA: TGTGCCAGCAGTCCCCGAGGTTCAGGAACCTATGGCTACACCTTC. Translation gives CASSPRGSGTYGYTF.

The CDR3 DNA is TGCGCCAGCAGCTTGGTGCCTAGCGGGAGTCAAGAGACCCAGTACTTC. Its translation is CASSLVPSGSQETQYF. The chain couples TRBV5-1 to TRBJ2-5, with TRBD2 matching over 10 bases. Germline V gives CDR1 SGHRS, CDR2 YFSETQ. The CDR3 extends over 16 amino acids. V shed 0 bases, J shed 2 bases, and the junction held 4 bases outside the gene matches. Filled out from reference TRBV5-1 and TRBJ2-5, the complete variable domain reads KAGVTQTPRYLIKTRGQQVTLSCSPISGHRSVSWYQQTPGQGLQFLFEYFSETQRNKGNFPGRFSGRQFSNSRSEMNVSTLELGDSALYLCASSLVPSGSQETQYFGPGTRLLVL.

This clonotype turned up a few times. The rearrangement joins TRBV12-3 or TRBV12-4 to TRBJ1-2, with TRBD1 matching 9 bases. The CDR3 runs 13 residues. Trimming cost V 5 bases and J 11 bases; bases outside gene matches: 9. CDR3 coding DNA: TGTGCCAGCAGTCAGGACAGGGGACTAGCATACACCTTC. Protein product: CASSQDRGLAYTF.

This clonotype was counted a few times. The V and J genes are TRBV29-1 and TRBJ2-5; TRBD1 or TRBD2 may be the D gene (6 bases each). Trimming cost V 6 bases and J 5 bases, with 13 bases left between them. Germline loops: CDR1 SQVTM, CDR2 ANQGSEA. This CDR3 region has 12 residues. CDR3 sequence reads: CSVSQGRETQYF. Here the CDR3 DNA reads TGCAGCGTCAGCCAGGGGAGGGAGACCCAGTACTTC.

The genes are TRBV28 and TRBJ1-4; perhaps TRBD1 as D (5 bases). V gave up 5 bases and J gave up 8 bases, with 18 bases separating them. Looked up from germline, CDR1 is MDHEN and CDR2 is SYDVKM. The CDR3 consists of 15 residues. CDR3 loop: CASSPRVSGREKLFF. CDR3 nucleotides: TGTGCCAGCAGTCCAAGGGTATCAGGGCGGGAAAAACTGTTTTTT.

The gene calls are TRBV7-3 and TRBJ2-1, with D possibly TRBD2 on 5 matching bases. The CDR3 extends over 13 amino acids. Trimming took off 5 bases at V and 8 bases at J, with 13 bases between the two ends. In germline, CDR1 is SGHTA, CDR2 FQGTGA. CDR3: CASSREALDEQFF. The CDR3 bases are TGTGCCAGCAGCCGGGAAGCATTGGATGAGCAGTTCTTC.

The J gene is TRBJ2-7, the V gene TRBV2, with 10 bases identical to TRBD2. The CDR3 is made up of 14 amino acids. Germline CDR1 SNHLY, CDR2 FYNNEI. V shed 11 bases, J shed 5 bases, and the junction held 12 bases outside the gene matches. CDR3 sequence: CAGKSGRALDEQYF. DNA for the CDR3: TGTGCCGGTAAAAGCGGGAGGGCCCTCGACGAGCAGTACTTC.

V usage is TRBV7-9 and J usage is TRBJ2-3, with D possibly TRBD2 on 5 matching bases. Germline values: CDR1 SEHNR, CDR2 FQNEAQ (reference sequence). V was pared by 5 bases and J by 2 bases, with 17 bases between. This CDR3 spans 16 amino acids. In DNA, the CDR3 is TGTGCCAGCAGCCCTCTCGAGGGTATCCACACAGATACGCAGTATTTT. It translates to CASSPLEGIHTDTQYF.

This clonotype turned up a few times. V is TRBV7-8 and J is TRBJ2-5; D gene ambiguous. This CDR3 comprises 12 residues. CDR1 is SGHVS and CDR2 is FQNEAQ in the germline V gene. Trimming took off 4 bases at V and 4 bases at J, with 7 bases between the two ends. CDR3 residues: CASSWPVETQYF. As DNA, the CDR3 is TGTGCCAGCAGCTGGCCCGTAGAGACCCAGTACTTC.

J is TRBJ2-7 and V is TRBV21-1; the listed D gene, TRBD2, was not tested against the DNA. TRBV21-1 is noted as a pseudogene. The CDR3 runs 15 residues. The CDR3 region is CASSKKTRKWYEQYF. CDR3 nucleotide sequence: TGTGCCAGCAGCAAAAAAACTAGGAAATGGTACGAGCAGTACTTC.

The chain is built from TRBV11-2 and TRBJ1-1; D may be TRBD1 (5 bases). The CDR3 is 12 amino acids. Germline values: CDR1 SGHAT, CDR2 FQNNGV. V was cut by 5 bases and J by 11 bases, with 15 bases left in between. The CDR3 protein is CASSGMGVRAFF. DNA of the CDR3: TGTGCCAGCAGCGGGATGGGGGTTAGGGCTTTCTTT.